This T cell receptor (beta chain) was captured in a study of early T cells in non-severe SARS-CoV-2 infection. In TCRdb, the 5' RACE reads were re-called with MiXCR into one record per CDR3 protein. The table lists 80,000 to 95,000 distinct CDR3 sequences, 12% to 15% of them singletons. This clonotype was seen more than once but under ten times. Germline assignment: CDR1 SGHTA and CDR2 FQGNSA. This CDR3 has 15 amino acids. The V end lost 5 bases, the J end lost 3 bases, and 17 bases lay between the germline ends. The origin of this receptor is an adult who was a healthcare worker with PCR-confirmed SARS-CoV-2 infection or an uninfected control (not recorded which). The rearrangement joins TRBV7-2 to TRBJ2-7; D might be TRBD1 or TRBD2, each matching 6 bases. The sequencing sample was made of whole blood. The CDR3 protein is CASSGGGAGHYEQYF. CDR3 DNA: TGTGCCAGCAGCGGAGGGGGAGCGGGTCACTACGAGCAGTACTTC.